The 24 T cell receptor beta chains below all came from one sample that was sequenced in a study of identifying expanded T cells in peripheral blood. Method: immunoSEQ multiplex PCR; TCRdb's copy keeps in-frame clones and lacks some. The data show 55,000 to 60,000 clones, approximately 89% seen once. The sample was blood. These receptors came from a person aged 18 to 70 in good health.

The chain uses TRBV19 and TRBJ2-1, with 7 bases identical to TRBD2. There are 14 residues in the CDR3. V trimming: 4 bases; J trimming: 8 bases; junction bases outside the gene matches: 8. In germline, CDR1 is LNHDA, CDR2 SQIVND (reference sequence). For the CDR3, the DNA is TGTGCCAGTAGTAAAGTTAGCGGGCGAGATGAGCAGTTCTTC. This translates into CASSKVSGRDEQFF.

This clone was detected once. This sequence joins TRBV7-2 and TRBJ2-5, with unresolved D. The V gene lost 2 bases and the J gene lost 4 bases, with 8 bases spanning the gap. The germline CDR1 and CDR2 sequences are SGHTA and FQGNSA. The CDR3 length is 13 residues. The CDR3 nucleotides are TGTGCCAGCAGCTTATTAGGGCTAGAGACCCAGTACTTC. Its protein product is CASSLLGLETQYF.

The chain carries TRBV2 and TRBJ1-5, with TRBD1 identical over 7 bases. CDR3 length: 13 amino acids. With V trimmed by 5 bases and J by 7 bases, 5 bases remained unmatched. Germline V gene sequence: CDR1 SNHLY, CDR2 FYNNEI. This CDR3 reads CASSRAGGQPQHF. The DNA for the CDR3 is TGTGCCAGCAGTAGGGCAGGGGGGCAGCCCCAGCATTTT.

The chain joins TRBV5-5 to TRBJ1-2; D may be TRBD1 (5 bases). Germline V gene data show CDR1 as SGHKS and CDR2 as YYEKEE (reference sequence). The CDR3 contains 16 residues. Trimming pared 3 bases from V and 0 bases from J, leaving 15 bases between. The CDR3 nucleotides read TGTGCCAGCAGCTCGTCCGGGACTGCAACTAACTATGGCTACACCTTC. Amino acid sequence: CASSSSGTATNYGYTF.

This chain joins TRBV30 and TRBJ1-2, with D unresolved. Germline values: CDR1 GTSNPN, CDR2 SVGIG (reference sequence). V gave up 0 bases and J gave up 0 bases, with 8 bases separating them. The CDR3 extends over 14 amino acids. This CDR3 reads CAWSVLRPNYGYTF. The DNA of the CDR3 is TGTGCCTGGAGTGTATTAAGGCCTAACTATGGCTACACCTTC.

The V call is TRBV13, the J call TRBJ2-7; TRBD1 is a possible D gene (6 bases). Germline values: CDR1 PRHDT, CDR2 FYEKMQ (reference sequence). CDR3 length: 13 residues. The V and J ends lost 6 bases and 2 bases respectively, with 11 bases between them. In nucleotides, the CDR3 is TGTGCCAGCAGTCGGGACAAGGCCTACGAGCAGTACTTC. This translates into CASSRDKAYEQYF.

The rearrangement links TRBV19 to TRBJ1-2; possibly TRBD1 for D (5 bases). V lost 2 bases and J 7 bases, leaving 14 bases between the germline ends. The CDR3 runs to 14 residues. Germline-derived CDR1 and CDR2 are LNHDA and SQIVND (reference sequence). DNA of the CDR3: TGTGCCAGTAGTATAACAGGTTCCTACGGTGGCTACACCTTC. Its protein is CASSITGSYGGYTF.

This chain joins TRBV15 and TRBJ1-5; D is uncertain. The germline V and J ends were trimmed by 2 bases and 4 bases, with 6 bases remaining between them. Germline V gene sequence: CDR1 LNHNV, CDR2 YYDKDF (reference sequence). This CDR3 spans 13 amino acids. CDR3 amino acids: CATSRTRNQPQHF. CDR3 nucleotide sequence: TGTGCCACCAGCAGAACGCGTAATCAGCCCCAGCATTTT.

The V gene is TRBV7-9, the J gene TRBJ2-3, with TRBD2 matching over 10 bases. Looked up from germline, CDR1 is SEHNR and CDR2 is FQNEAQ (reference sequence). Trimming took 5 bases from V and 4 from J; bases not matched to a gene: 9. This CDR3 is built from 16 residues. The CDR3 here is CASSHRLAGAADTQYF. CDR3 in DNA: TGTGCCAGCAGCCATCGTCTAGCGGGAGCCGCAGATACGCAGTATTTT. The full variable domain, completed using reference TRBV7-9 and TRBJ2-3, is DTGVSQNPRHKITKRGQNVTFRCDPISEHNRLYWYRQTLGQGPEFLTYFQNEAQLEKSRLLSDRFSAERPKGSFSTLEIQRTEQGDSAMYLCASSHRLAGAADTQYFGPGTRLTVL.

J is TRBJ2-1 and V is TRBV6-5, with TRBD2 matching 9 bases. The germline V gene encodes CDR1 MNHEY and CDR2 SVGAGI. With V trimmed by 6 bases and J by 4 bases, 7 bases remained unmatched. The CDR3 is made up of 15 amino acids. The CDR3 region has the DNA TGTGCCAGCAGCCGAGGGACTAGCACGTACAATGAGCAGTTCTTC. The encoded protein is CASSRGTSTYNEQFF.

This chain joins TRBV11-3 and TRBJ2-2; D gene unclear. V gave up 1 base and J gave up 1 base, with 4 bases separating them. Germline lookup yields CDR1 SGHNT and CDR2 YENEEA. The CDR3 length is 14 residues. The CDR3 sequence: CASSLVQNTGELFF. Written as DNA, the CDR3 is TGTGCCAGCAGCTTAGTGCAGAACACCGGGGAGCTGTTTTTT.

V and J are TRBV11-2 and TRBJ1-6; D ambiguous. Trimming stripped 0 bases from V and 9 bases from J, with 12 bases between. Germline assignment: CDR1 SGHAT and CDR2 FQNNGV. This CDR3 spans 15 amino acids. This CDR3 is CASSLEAGWGSPLHF. The CDR3 coding sequence is TGTGCCAGCAGCTTAGAAGCCGGGTGGGGTTCACCCCTCCACTTT.

The CDR3 loop reads CASTPTRQGRNYGYTF. CDR3 sequence (DNA): TGTGCCAGTACCCCCACCAGACAGGGACGAAACTATGGCTACACCTTC. This rearrangement joins TRBV19 to TRBJ1-2; 7 bases are a match to TRBD1. The J segment lost 2 bases and the V segment lost 7 bases, leaving 13 bases of the junction unmatched. The germline V gene has CDR1 LNHDA and CDR2 SQIVND (reference sequence). This CDR3 contains 16 residues. Variable domain in full (rest from reference TRBV19 and TRBJ1-2): DGGITQSPKYLFRKEGQNVTLSCEQNLNHDAMYWYRQDPGQGLRLIYYSQIVNDFQKGDIAEGYSVSREKKESFPLTVTSAQKNPTAFYLCASTPTRQGRNYGYTFGSGTRLTVV.

The rearrangement links TRBV6-1 to TRBJ1-2; TRBD1 agrees at 7 bases. The CDR3 is made up of 14 amino acids. Germline values: CDR1 MNHNS, CDR2 SASEGT. Trimming cost V 6 bases and J 7 bases; bases outside gene matches: 11. The CDR3 DNA reads as TGTGCCAGCAGCACCCCGGACAGGTTAACTGGCTACACCTTC. As protein: CASSTPDRLTGYTF.

The V and J genes are TRBV29-1 and TRBJ2-5; weak D call: TRBD2 (6 bases). Trimming took 8 bases from V and 3 from J, leaving 16 bases between them. This CDR3 has 13 residues. Germline V gene data show CDR1 as SQVTM and CDR2 as ANQGSEA. As DNA, the CDR3 is TGCAGCTCGAGGGGAGGAAACGAAGAGACCCAGTACTTC. It yields the protein CSSRGGNEETQYF.

The rearrangement uses TRBV19 and TRBJ1-5; TRBD1 might be the D (6 bases). The germline V gene has CDR1 LNHDA and CDR2 SQIVND (reference sequence). The CDR3 spans 15 residues. With 5 bases removed from V and 3 bases from J, the gap between germline ends came to 14 bases. CDR3 sequence: CASSVQTGINQPQHF. As DNA, the CDR3 is TGTGCCAGTAGTGTACAAACAGGGATCAATCAGCCCCAGCATTTT.

J is TRBJ2-7 and V is TRBV7-8, with 8 bases aligning to TRBD2. CDR3 size: 14 residues. From germline, CDR1 is SGHVS and CDR2 FQNEAQ. Trimming took 5 bases from V and 4 from J; bases not matched to a gene: 7. The CDR3 region is CASSQREGLYEQYF. DNA of the CDR3: TGTGCCAGCAGCCAACGGGAGGGCCTATACGAGCAGTACTTC.

The CDR3 loop is CSALTGIGGGAETQYF. In DNA form, the CDR3 reads TGCAGCGCCCTCACCGGAATCGGCGGGGGCGCGGAGACCCAGTACTTC. This rearrangement joins TRBV29-1 to TRBJ2-5; possible D gene TRBD2, 7 bases. This CDR3 contains 16 residues. Trimming took off 7 bases at V and 5 bases at J, with 26 bases between the two ends. Germline-derived CDR1 and CDR2 are SQVTM and ANQGSEA.

About this clone itself: The same CDR3 arises from other DNA sequences in this sample as well. J is TRBJ1-1 and V is TRBV7-2; possibly TRBD1 for D (5 bases). The germline CDR1 and CDR2 sequences are SGHTA and FQGNSA. The CDR3 totals 13 residues. V was shortened by 5 bases and J by 1 base, with 8 bases between the two germline ends. CDR3 region: CASSLDRNTEAFF. The CDR3 coding sequence is TGTGCCAGCAGCCTAGACAGGAACACTGAAGCTTTCTTT. Using reference TRBV7-2 and TRBJ1-1 for the parts outside the CDR3, the full variable domain is GAGVSQSPSNKVTEKGKDVELRCDPISGHTALYWYRQSLGQGLEFLIYFQGNSAPDKSGLPSDRFSAERTGGSVSTLTIQRTQQEDSAVYLCASSLDRNTEAFFGQGTRLTVV.

The gene calls are TRBV5-1 and TRBJ2-3; 7 bases match TRBD2. With 2 bases clipped from V and 4 bases from J, the junction kept 7 bases outside the gene matches. The CDR3 has 15 residues. Germline V gene sequence: CDR1 SGHRS, CDR2 YFSETQ. CDR3 amino acids: CASSFLGREADTQYF. The CDR3 DNA is TGCGCCAGCAGCTTTCTGGGGAGGGAGGCAGATACGCAGTATTTT. Full variable domain (remainder filled in from reference TRBV5-1 and TRBJ2-3): KAGVTQTPRYLIKTRGQQVTLSCSPISGHRSVSWYQQTPGQGLQFLFEYFSETQRNKGNFPGRFSGRQFSNSRSEMNVSTLELGDSALYLCASSFLGREADTQYFGPGTRLTVL.

The chain combines TRBV2 with TRBJ1-2; 8 nucleotides line up with TRBD1. The CDR3 consists of 14 residues. Trimming cost V 4 bases and J 4 bases; bases outside gene matches: 5. Germline V gene lookup returns CDR1 SNHLY and CDR2 FYNNEI. CDR3 protein: CASSGQGAAYGYTF. CDR3 nucleotide sequence: TGTGCCAGCAGTGGCCAGGGGGCGGCCTATGGCTACACCTTC.

V is TRBV4-1 and J is TRBJ1-2, with D possibly being TRBD1 (6 bases). CDR3 length equals 13 residues. Looked up from germline, CDR1 is MGHRA and CDR2 is YSYEKL. The V end was cut by 0 bases, the J end by 10 bases, with 12 bases between. In DNA form, the CDR3 reads TGCGCCAGCAGCCAAGAAGAAGGGGGGGCCTACACCTTC. This gives the protein CASSQEEGGAYTF.

The CDR3 sequence: CASRIGVYRGYTF. The CDR3 nucleotides are TGTGCCAGCAGAATTGGGGTTTACCGGGGCTACACCTTC. The chain uses TRBV7-2 and TRBJ1-2; no definite D call. Germline lookup yields CDR1 SGHTA and CDR2 FQGNSA. This CDR3 spans 13 amino acids. The V end lost 6 bases, the J end lost 8 bases, and 16 bases lay between the germline ends.

V is TRBV2 and J is TRBJ2-1; 14 nucleotides line up with TRBD2. The CDR3 is 15 amino acids. The J segment lost 4 bases and the V segment lost 7 bases, leaving 3 bases of the junction unmatched. CDR1 and CDR2 from the germline V gene are SNHLY and FYNNEI. In nucleotides, the CDR3 is TGTGCCAGCACCGGACTAGCGGGAGGATACAATGAGCAGTTCTTC. Translated, it gives CASTGLAGGYNEQFF.